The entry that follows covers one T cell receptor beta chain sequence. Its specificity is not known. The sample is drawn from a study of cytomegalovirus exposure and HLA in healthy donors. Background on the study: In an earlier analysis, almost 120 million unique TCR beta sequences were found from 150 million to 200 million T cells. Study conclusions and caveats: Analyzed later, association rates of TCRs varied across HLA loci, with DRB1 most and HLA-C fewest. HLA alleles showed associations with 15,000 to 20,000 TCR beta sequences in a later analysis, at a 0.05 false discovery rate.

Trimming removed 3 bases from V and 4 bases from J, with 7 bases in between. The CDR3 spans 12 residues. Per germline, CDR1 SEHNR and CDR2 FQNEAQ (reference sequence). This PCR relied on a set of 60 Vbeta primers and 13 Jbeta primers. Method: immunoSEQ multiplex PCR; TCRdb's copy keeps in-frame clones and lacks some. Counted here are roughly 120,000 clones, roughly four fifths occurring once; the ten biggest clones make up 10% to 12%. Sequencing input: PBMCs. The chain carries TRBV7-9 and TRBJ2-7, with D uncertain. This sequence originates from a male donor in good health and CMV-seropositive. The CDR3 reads CASSFNRYEQYF. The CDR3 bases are TGTGCCAGCAGCTTTAACCGGTACGAGCAGTACTTC.